This passage covers 32 T cell receptor beta chains from one sample sequenced in a study of T cell changes during pregnancy in multiple sclerosis. Assay used: immunoSEQ multiplex PCR; TCRdb lists only in-frame clones, some missing. The sample contains 40,000 to 45,000 clones, 89% of which appear only once. The input for sequencing was CD4+ T cells from peripheral blood mononuclear cells, taken in the first trimester of pregnancy. These receptor sequences come from a female donor with multiple sclerosis, enrolled in a pregnancy study.

The rearrangement uses TRBV28 and TRBJ1-4; D is ambiguous. This CDR3 is built from 15 residues. Trimming removed 3 bases at V and 0 bases at J, with 8 bases between. The V gene's germline CDR1 is MDHEN and CDR2 SYDVKM. The CDR3 region is CASSLEGATNEKLFF. The DNA of the CDR3 is TGTGCCAGCAGTTTGGAGGGCGCAACTAATGAAAAACTGTTTTTT.

The chain couples TRBV7-8 to TRBJ1-1; D uncertain. V was pared by 4 bases and J by 6 bases, with 9 bases between. CDR3 length: 12 amino acids. Germline V gives CDR1 SGHVS, CDR2 FQNEAQ. CDR3 region: CASSSGGPEAFF. CDR3 sequence (DNA): TGTGCCAGCAGCTCCGGTGGGCCTGAAGCTTTCTTT.

With regard to this clone: One end of the junction does not line up with germline, which may come from a read error. The chain uses TRBV7-7 and TRBJ1-4; weak D call: TRBD1 (5 bases). The length of the CDR3 is 15 residues. Germline-derived CDR1 and CDR2 are SSHAT and FNYEAQ (reference sequence). This CDR3 reads CASSLKQGWNEKLFF. The CDR3, as DNA: TGTGCTAGCAGCTTAAAGCAGGGATGGAATGAAAAACTGTTTTTT.

This chain joins TRBV30 and TRBJ2-1, with D possibly matching TRBD2 (5 bases). The ends were cut back, 3 bases at V and 2 bases at J, with 20 bases in the middle. This CDR3 contains 17 residues. Germline V gene lookup returns CDR1 GTSNPN and CDR2 SVGIG (reference sequence). This CDR3 is CAWRATTYTGPYNEQFF. The CDR3 DNA sequence: TGTGCCTGGAGAGCGACTACTTACACCGGCCCCTACAATGAGCAGTTCTTC.

The chain employs TRBV6-1 and TRBJ1-2; tentative D call: TRBD1 (6 bases). Between the trimmed V and J ends, which lost 6 bases and 4 bases, there was a span of 12 bases. Germline loops: CDR1 MNHNS, CDR2 SASEGT. The CDR3 runs to 13 residues. CDR3 amino acids: CASRTQGTYGYTF. In nucleotides, the CDR3 is TGTGCCAGCAGAACTCAGGGGACCTATGGCTACACCTTC.

The chain employs TRBV6-5 and TRBJ2-1; 9 nucleotides agree with TRBD2. Germline V gives CDR1 MNHEY, CDR2 SVGAGI. The CDR3 loop spans 14 amino acids. The V and J ends lost 5 bases and 8 bases, in that order; junction bases with no gene match: 7. CDR3 sequence: CASSDRWTSDEQFF. In DNA, the CDR3 is TGTGCCAGCAGTGACCGGTGGACTAGCGATGAGCAGTTCTTC.

The chain combines TRBV5-4 with TRBJ2-5; D is perhaps TRBD1 (5 bases). From germline, CDR1 is SGHNT and CDR2 YYREEE (reference sequence). This CDR3 contains 17 residues. V was pared by 1 base and J by 5 bases, with 21 bases between. The CDR3 DNA sequence: TGTGCCAGCAGCTTGTATAAGGTCAGGGATGTTACGGAGACCCAGTACTTC. The encoded protein is CASSLYKVRDVTETQYF.

The CDR3 sequence: CASSPYRDTPYEQYF. Here the CDR3 DNA reads TGTGCCAGCTCACCGTACCGGGACACACCCTACGAGCAGTACTTC. V is TRBV18 and J is TRBJ2-7; D might be TRBD1 (6 bases). The ends were cut back, 3 bases at V and 2 bases at J, with 14 bases in the middle. The length of the CDR3 is 15 residues. Germline V lookup: CDR1 KGHSH, CDR2 LQKENI.

The rearrangement joins TRBV19 to TRBJ1-2; 8 nucleotides match TRBD1. Germline V gene sequence: CDR1 LNHDA, CDR2 SQIVND (reference sequence). V shed 5 bases and J 4 bases; nucleotides not matched to a gene: 9. There are 15 residues in the CDR3. CDR3 nucleotides: TGTGCCAGTAGTGAGCAGGGGGCTTCGACCTATGGCTACACCTTC. Encoded protein: CASSEQGASTYGYTF.

This sequence joins TRBV5-1 and TRBJ2-2; 10 bases align to TRBD2. The CDR3 covers 16 residues. CDR1 and CDR2 from the germline V gene are SGHRS and YFSETQ. J was trimmed by 4 bases and V by 0 bases; bases with no gene match: 3. This CDR3 reads CASSLGLAGPTGELFF. The CDR3 region has the DNA TGCGCCAGCAGCTTGGGACTAGCGGGCCCCACCGGGGAGCTGTTTTTT. The full variable domain, rest sourced from reference TRBV5-1 and TRBJ2-2, is KAGVTQTPRYLIKTRGQQVTLSCSPISGHRSVSWYQQTPGQGLQFLFEYFSETQRNKGNFPGRFSGRQFSNSRSEMNVSTLELGDSALYLCASSLGLAGPTGELFFGEGSRLTVL.

The V call is TRBV27, the J call TRBJ1-5; TRBD1 matches 7 bases. The V gene's germline CDR1 is MNHEY and CDR2 SMNVEV (reference sequence). This CDR3 region has 17 residues. V was clipped by 1 base and J by 2 bases; unmatched bases: 8. In DNA, the CDR3 is TGTGCCAGCAGTTTATATTACAGGGGAGACGGCAATCAGCCCCAGCATTTT. It codes for CASSLYYRGDGNQPQHF.

The chain is built from TRBV7-2 and TRBJ1-1; D uncertain. The CDR3 runs 13 residues. CDR1 is SGHTA and CDR2 is FQGNSA in the germline V gene. Between the trimmed V and J ends, which lost 1 base and 5 bases, there was a span of 8 bases. CDR3 sequence (DNA): TGTGCCAGCAGCTTAGAGCGGGCGACTGAAGCTTTCTTT. Its translation: CASSLERATEAFF.

The chain employs TRBV5-6 and TRBJ1-2, with 10 positions matching TRBD1. V gave up 4 bases and J gave up 10 bases; unmatched junction bases: 4. Germline V gene lookup returns CDR1 SGHDT and CDR2 YYEEEE. The length of the CDR3 is 12 residues. CDR3 sequence: CASSGDRGVYTF. DNA of the CDR3: TGTGCCAGCAGCGGGGACAGGGGAGTCTACACCTTC.

The J gene is TRBJ1-2, the V gene TRBV11-2; unclear D gene. CDR1 SGHAT and CDR2 FQNNGV come from the germline V gene. Trimming stripped 5 bases from V and 7 bases from J, with 17 bases between. CDR3 size: 14 residues. This chain's CDR3 is CASSPRGIFGGYTF. CDR3 bases: TGTGCCAGCAGCCCCCGAGGGATTTTTGGTGGCTACACCTTC.

The CDR3 region is CASSSPALQGSYNEQFF. Here the CDR3 DNA reads TGTGCCAGCAGTTCCCCCGCGTTACAGGGCTCATACAATGAGCAGTTCTTC. The chain couples TRBV27 to TRBJ2-1, with D possibly TRBD1 on 6 matching bases. CDR1 is MNHEY and CDR2 is SMNVEV in the germline V gene (reference sequence). V shed 4 bases and J shed 4 bases, with 20 bases lying between them. The CDR3 has 17 residues.

This rearrangement joins TRBV5-1 to TRBJ2-5; 9 bases line up with TRBD2. CDR3 length: 13 amino acids. V shed 6 bases and J 0 bases; nucleotides not matched to a gene: 0. Germline V CDR1 and CDR2: SGHRS, YFSETQ. CDR3 in amino acids: CASTSGNQETQYF. The CDR3 DNA is TGCGCCAGCACTAGCGGGAACCAAGAGACCCAGTACTTC. Supplemented by reference TRBV5-1 and TRBJ2-5, the full variable domain reads KAGVTQTPRYLIKTRGQQVTLSCSPISGHRSVSWYQQTPGQGLQFLFEYFSETQRNKGNFPGRFSGRQFSNSRSEMNVSTLELGDSALYLCASTSGNQETQYFGPGTRLLVL.

This chain uses TRBV30 with TRBJ1-6; 8 bases agree with TRBD1. V gave up 7 bases and J gave up 6 bases; unmatched junction bases: 8. The CDR3 has 14 residues. Germline CDR1 GTSNPN, CDR2 SVGIG (reference sequence). The CDR3 region has the DNA TGTGCCTTTGCCCGGGACAGGAGTAATTCACCCCTCCACTTT. It specifies CAFARDRSNSPLHF.

The chain has TRBV5-4 and TRBJ2-4; weak D call: TRBD1 (6 bases). In germline, CDR1 is SGHNT, CDR2 YYREEE (reference sequence). The CDR3 runs to 14 residues. Trimming cost V 1 base and J 8 bases, with 13 bases left between them. Here the CDR3 reads CASSLTGRRDIQYF. In DNA, the CDR3 is TGTGCCAGCAGCTTGACAGGGAGACGGGACATTCAGTACTTC.

The chain joins TRBV19 to TRBJ1-1; 11 bases line up with TRBD1. The CDR3 runs 16 residues. Unmatched junction bases numbered 4, after V lost 4 bases and J lost 0 bases. The germline V gene has CDR1 LNHDA and CDR2 SQIVND (reference sequence). CDR3 loop: CASSTRTGGVNTEAFF. The CDR3 DNA is TGTGCCAGTAGTACGAGGACAGGGGGCGTGAACACTGAAGCTTTCTTT. Together with reference TRBV19 and TRBJ1-1, the CDR3 gives the full variable domain: DGGITQSPKYLFRKEGQNVTLSCEQNLNHDAMYWYRQDPGQGLRLIYYSQIVNDFQKGDIAEGYSVSREKKESFPLTVTSAQKNPTAFYLCASSTRTGGVNTEAFFGQGTRLTVV.

This clone was counted a single time. The rearrangement uses TRBV18 and TRBJ2-7; 7 positions agree with TRBD1. The CDR3 has 14 residues. The V gene end was trimmed by 1 base and the J gene end by 4 bases; junction bases not matched to a gene: 4. CDR1 and CDR2 (germline): KGHSH, LQKENI. The CDR3 nucleotides read TGTGCCAGCTCACCACGGGGGACAGATTACGAGCAGTACTTC. Amino acid sequence: CASSPRGTDYEQYF.

CDR3 amino acids: CASSGVAGTGELFF. The CDR3 nucleotides are TGTGCCAGCAGTGGAGTCGCGGGCACCGGGGAGCTGTTTTTT. This chain uses TRBV6-1 with TRBJ2-2; D is perhaps TRBD2 (5 bases). The CDR3 consists of 14 residues. Trimming stripped 4 bases from V and 4 bases from J, with 10 bases between. Germline CDR1 MNHNS, CDR2 SASEGT.

The genes are TRBV19 and TRBJ1-1, with 7 bases identical to TRBD1. Trimming took 5 bases from V and 6 from J; bases not matched to a gene: 12. Germline V gene data show CDR1 as LNHDA and CDR2 as SQIVND (reference sequence). This CDR3 is built from 15 residues. The CDR3, as DNA: TGTGCCAGTAGTTTACAAGACAGGGAGGAGGCTGAAGCTTTCTTT. Translation: CASSLQDREEAEAFF.

The rearrangement joins TRBV18 to TRBJ1-4, with unresolved D. The CDR3 covers 15 residues. Trimming took 5 bases from V and 4 from J, leaving 14 bases between them. CDR1 KGHSH and CDR2 LQKENI come from the germline V gene. CDR3 DNA: TGTGCCAGCTCATCCAACAGCGGCGATAATGAAAAACTGTTTTTT. Translating gives CASSSNSGDNEKLFF.

The J gene is TRBJ1-5, the V gene TRBV7-7; possible D gene TRBD1, 5 bases. Germline loops: CDR1 SSHAT, CDR2 FNYEAQ (reference sequence). The CDR3 has 15 residues. V was trimmed by 4 bases and J by 1 base, leaving 11 bases between them. The CDR3 loop reads CASSSLKGSNQPQHF. The CDR3 region has the DNA TGTGCCAGCAGCTCATTAAAGGGGAGCAATCAGCCCCAGCATTTT.

The rearrangement links TRBV28 to TRBJ1-1; 7 positions agree with TRBD1. CDR1 and CDR2 (germline): MDHEN, SYDVKM. This CDR3 region has 15 residues. V was clipped by 6 bases and J by 0 bases; unmatched bases: 7. The CDR3 coding sequence is TGTGCCAGCAGCGGGACAGACCTCATGAACACTGAAGCTTTCTTT. Amino acids: CASSGTDLMNTEAFF.

The chain employs TRBV10-3 and TRBJ2-5, with 10 bases identical to TRBD2. V shed 2 bases, J shed 4 bases, and the junction held 4 bases outside the gene matches. Germline assignment: CDR1 ENHRY and CDR2 SYGVKD. The CDR3 has 15 residues. CDR3 sequence reads: CAISERTSGPETQYF. The CDR3 nucleotides are TGTGCCATCAGTGAGCGGACTAGCGGCCCAGAGACCCAGTACTTC.

The chain recombines TRBV10-1 with TRBJ2-7, with 9 bases fitting TRBD1. This CDR3 has 16 residues. Germline V gene data show CDR1 as WNHNN and CDR2 as SYGVQD (reference sequence). Trimming at V came to 3 bases and at J to 1 base, leaving 7 bases not matched to a gene. The CDR3 sequence: CASSDSDRGDSYEQYF. The CDR3, as DNA: TGCGCCAGCAGTGACTCGGACAGGGGCGATTCCTACGAGCAGTACTTC.

The V and J genes are TRBV6-6 and TRBJ2-3, with D uncertain. The CDR3 contains 12 residues. Germline V gene data show CDR1 as MNHNY and CDR2 as SVGAGI (reference sequence). V was cut by 7 bases and J by 0 bases, with 5 bases left in between. As DNA, the CDR3 is TGTGCCAGCACGGTCAGCACAGATACGCAGTATTTT. Translation gives CASTVSTDTQYF.

J is TRBJ1-1 and V is TRBV5-5; D possibly corresponds to TRBD1 (5 bases). The CDR3 sequence is 14 residues long. V lost 0 bases and J 3 bases, leaving 9 bases between the germline ends. Germline lookup yields CDR1 SGHKS and CDR2 YYEKEE (reference sequence). The CDR3 DNA reads TGTGCCAGCAGCTTGGGGGCGGGGGACACTGAAGCTTTCTTT. Translated: CASSLGAGDTEAFF.

The chain joins TRBV9 to TRBJ2-5; 13 nucleotides align to TRBD2. The CDR3 totals 16 residues. With V trimmed by 5 bases and J by 2 bases, 6 bases remained unmatched. CDR1 is SGDLS, CDR2 YYNGEE, per germline. The CDR3 nucleotides read TGTGCCAGCAGTAGATCGACTAGCGGGGGGCAAGAGACCCAGTACTTC. It is translated as CASSRSTSGGQETQYF.

The chain combines TRBV28 with TRBJ2-1; TRBD2 agrees at 15 bases. CDR3 length: 20 residues. V lost 7 bases, J lost 8 bases, and 21 bases stayed unmatched. The germline V gene encodes CDR1 MDHEN and CDR2 SYDVKM. In nucleotides, the CDR3 is TGTGCCAGCACCCGGAGGCCAGGGAGGACTAGCGGGGGGGCCGGGGATGAGCAGTTCTTC. Encoded protein: CASTRRPGRTSGGAGDEQFF.

The chain is built from TRBV7-2 and TRBJ2-5; TRBD1 aligns across 9 bases. The CDR3 contains 18 residues. The trim removed 5 bases at V and 1 base at J, leaving 14 bases unmatched. Germline CDR1 and CDR2: SGHTA and FQGNSA. The CDR3 nucleotides are TGTGCCAGCAGCACCGGGACAGGGTACGCGAGTCGCCAAGAGACCCAGTACTTC. Translating gives CASSTGTGYASRQETQYF.